This TCR beta chain was recorded in a study of vaccination and CD4 T cells after COVID-19. Study overall: After nasal swab PCR-confirmed SARS-CoV-2, roughly ten convalescents had mild disease and one severe.

There are 16 residues in the CDR3. The germline V and J ends were trimmed by 5 bases and 5 bases, with 19 bases remaining between them. The germline CDR1 and CDR2 sequences are MNHEY and SMNVEV (reference sequence). Sequencing of cultured CD4+ T cell DNA used the Oncomine TCR Beta short-read assay. One entry per CDR3 protein results from TCRdb running MiXCR on the PCR reads. Here the sample spans about 4,500 distinct CDR3 sequences, 20% to 25% being singletons. Noted treatment: roughly 10-day PBMC culture with coronavirus spike peptide pools or control peptides (ViraFEST assay). Medium was half-exchanged with fresh IL-2 medium on days 3 and 7. This clonotype was detected only a few times. The antigen remains undetermined.

The receptor was derived from a human donor who had recovered from COVID-19. The sequences come from CD4+ T cells from blood, cultured in vitro, collected after SARS-CoV-2 vaccination. The chain recombines TRBV27 with TRBJ2-1; no reliable D call. CDR3 sequence (DNA): TGTGCCAGCAGTGGTTATATAAAGGGTAGGGACAATGAGCAGTTCTTC. Translating it yields CASSGYIKGRDNEQFF.